This T cell receptor (beta chain) was observed in a study of T-cell memory formation after mild COVID-19. General study results and limits: Clones contracting across day 15 to 85 had a balanced CD4/CD8 profile; later expanding clones leaned CD4+. Several responding clones turned up in pre-infection memory, indicating that cross-reactive memory may have taken part.

Each CDR3 protein is one row after TCRdb ran MiXCR on the 5' RACE reads. The sample lists a few hundred thousand distinct CDR3 sequences, 20% to 25% occurring once. Details on this clonotype: The antigen is unknown.

The germline CDR1 and CDR2 sequences are SGHAT and FQNNGV. This CDR3 comprises 15 residues. V was clipped by 3 bases and J by 4 bases, with 10 bases between them. This TCR was sampled from an adult woman who had mild COVID-19 (a few samples of this study predate the infection). Cell type and time point are not known. Source material: PBMCs or a T cell subset sorted from them (not recorded which). This sequence joins TRBV11-2 and TRBJ2-6, with a weak D call TRBD2 (6 bases). CDR3 DNA: TGTGCCAGCAGCTTCGGGGGAATGGGGGCCAACGTCCTGACTTTC. It translates to CASSFGGMGANVLTF.